This TCR beta chain derives from a study of CXCR3-negative and CXCR3-positive naive CD8 T cells (dated by TCRdb to the late 2010s). For context, the study as a whole: In total, around 140 million TRB reads were obtained, corresponding to roughly 1.5 +/- 0.3 million reads per library. Diversity and physicochemical repertoire analyses covered about a dozen donors pooled from two independent experiments. TRBV-TRBJ cluster analysis included naive subsets from roughly 5 donors and memory cells from 3 donors.

The instrument given in TCRdb is NextSeq 550. The Human TCR Profiling Kit (MiLaboratory) was used to make UMI-labeled 5' RACE TRB cDNA libraries. The full amount of extracted RNA was used for cDNA synthesis, and the full amount of resulting cDNA was used for PCR amplification. Libraries were prepared in parallel with an identical number of PCR cycles. Under the source paper's analysis protocol: MIGEC and MiXCR extracted about 53,000 +/- 10,000 unique UMI-labeled TRB cDNA molecules per library, requiring at least two reads per UMI. An average of roughly 40,000 +/- 10,000 functional in-frame TRB CDR3 nucleotide clonotypes without stop codons was found per library. Diversity metrics, including normalized Shannon-Wiener and Chao1, were computed in VDJtools after downsampling to 5000 UMI-labeled TRB molecules per sample. For the central five CDR3 residues, VDJtools calculated physicochemical properties weighted by clonotype size, namely interaction energy, strength, volume and Kidera factor 4. After reprocessing by TCRdb, each CDR3 protein sequence is one entry, and no DNA is given. The V and J calls, along with clone size, are taken from TCRdb and not from the paper's own processing. The sample's own table lists over 100,000 distinct CDR3 sequences. 0.29% of the sample comes from the top ten.

Each CD8+ T cell subset was flow-sorted in triplicate, and some 300,000 cells per subset were placed directly into RLT lysis buffer. Naive CD8+ T cells were defined stringently as CD45RO-CCR7+CD27+CD95- to exclude memory contaminants. Peripheral blood mononuclear cells were isolated from buffy coats using standard density gradient centrifugation. Naive CXCR3-negative and CXCR3-positive CD8+ T cells were flow-sorted using a FACSAria III. Total RNA was extracted from sorted cells with an RNeasy Mini Kit. Of note for this clonotype: This clone's antigen is unknown.

The full study reports these points: Because surface CD5, which has been linked to self-reactivity in mice, was comparable between naive subsets, TCR interaction strength was also inferred from TRB CDR3 physicochemical properties. CXCR3 expression partially decreased after cryopreservation, so most assays used freshly isolated PBMCs. Naive CXCR3-negative and CXCR3-positive cells from the same donor showed similar TRBV-TRBJ usage, whereas memory cells showed distinct patterns. Compared with CXCR3-negative naive cells, CXCR3-positive naive cells had TRB CDR3s with higher hydrophobicity (lower Kidera factor 4), lower energy, and higher strength and volume indices. Repertoire diversity was comparably high in both naive subsets but much lower in memory CD8+ T cells.

CDR1 and CDR2, per the germline V gene (reference sequence), are MNHEY and SMNVEV. The CDR3 holds 11 amino acids from the cysteine to the phenylalanine. The record lacks a DNA sequence. Source material: naive CXCR3- CD8+ T cells from blood. According to the study, the label for this sample's cell subset or site signals: CD45RO-CCR7+CD27+CD95- naive CD8+ T cells lacking CXCR3 (TNR3-). Recombination connected TRBV27 to TRBJ1-2. The source is a human donor in good health. Some clones in this sample may be carry-over from other donors' samples. The CDR3 region: CASTSNYGYTF.